Listed below are T cell receptor beta chains from one sample, sequenced in a study of OX40 agonist ivuxolimab in advanced cancers. The table came from immunoSEQ multiplex PCR; TCRdb's copy has only in-frame clones and leaves some out. The sample yields about 50,000 clones, about 85% seen once. The material was CD4+ or CD8+ T cells sorted from blood, obtained in a trial of the OX40 agonist ivuxolimab. The receptor set was obtained from an adult with an advanced solid tumor such as melanoma, head and neck, liver or kidney cancer. Both conserved end residues are part of each CDR3. The D gene is left open where the match is weak. The listing skips clone size in some rows; elsewhere it reads once, few, many or a size class.

CDR3,DNA,J,size,D,V
CATDQFTEAFF,TGTGCCACCGACCAGTTCACTGAAGCTTTCTTT,TRBJ1-1,NA,NA,TRBV6-1
CSVESGGWTEAFF,TGCAGCGTTGAATCGGGGGGCTGGACTGAAGCTTTCTTT,TRBJ1-1,NA,NA,TRBV29-1
CASSTGVGSTGELFF,TGTGCCAGCAGCACCGGGGTAGGGAGCACCGGGGAGCTGTTTTTT,TRBJ2-2,NA,NA,TRBV7-3
CASSLVHANYGYTF,TGTGCCAGCAGCTTAGTACATGCTAACTATGGCTACACCTTC,TRBJ1-2,NA,NA,TRBV7-9
CASTMRDRAKNSPLHF,TGTGCCAGTACCATGCGGGACAGGGCTAAAAATTCACCCCTCCACTTT,TRBJ1-6,once,TRBD1,TRBV19
CASSPEAYEQYF,TGTGCCAGCAGCCCGGAGGCCTACGAGCAGTACTTC,TRBJ2-7,once,NA,TRBV12-1
CASSPRARTGSTDTQYF,TGTGCCAGCAGCCCCAGAGCCCGGACAGGGAGCACAGATACGCAGTATTTT,TRBJ2-3,NA,TRBD1,TRBV7-9
CASSVIPDTQYF,TGTGCCAGCAGCGTAATACCAGATACGCAGTATTTT,TRBJ2-3,NA,NA,TRBV9
CASSVTGGWNEQYF,TGTGCCAGCAGCGTCACAGGGGGATGGAACGAGCAGTACTTC,TRBJ2-7,once,TRBD1,TRBV9
CAIRDTAKGGGELFF,TGTGCCATCCGGGACACGGCCAAGGGTGGCGGGGAGCTGTTTTTT,TRBJ2-2,NA,NA,TRBV10-3
CASSPRTSGSVEQYF,TGTGCCAGCAGCCCCCGGACTAGCGGGTCTGTCGAGCAGTACTTC,TRBJ2-7,NA,TRBD2,TRBV14
CASSQGTGLAGGTLGTQYF,TGTGCCAGCAGCCAGGGAACGGGACTAGCGGGAGGAACCTTAGGGACCCAGTACTTC,TRBJ2-5,NA,TRBD2,TRBV14
CATSRDVGVTYEQYF,TGTGCCACCAGCAGAGATGTGGGCGTTACCTACGAGCAGTACTTC,TRBJ2-7,NA,NA,TRBV15
CASSEAETQYF,TGTGCCAGCAGTGAGGCGGAGACCCAGTACTTC,TRBJ2-5,NA,NA,TRBV6-1
CASSFGLHGETQYF,TGTGCCAGCAGCTTTGGCCTTCATGGGGAGACCCAGTACTTC,TRBJ2-5,NA,NA,TRBV7-9
CASSLGRVYGYTF,TGTGCCAGTAGTCTTGGACGCGTCTATGGCTACACCTTC,TRBJ1-2,NA,NA,TRBV19
CASSSNYGYTF,TGTGCCAGCAGCTCCAACTATGGCTACACCTTC,TRBJ1-2,NA,NA,TRBV11-2
CASSVTGTLNSPLHF,TGTGCCAGCAGCGTAACCGGGACACTTAATTCACCCCTCCACTTT,TRBJ1-6,NA,NA,TRBV9
CATSRRLAGGQNIQYF,TGTGCCACCAGCAGACGACTAGCGGGAGGTCAAAACATTCAGTACTTC,TRBJ2-4,NA,TRBD2,TRBV15
CASEPRDRGVPSYEQYF,TGTGCCAGCGAACCAAGGGATCGGGGGGTTCCCTCCTACGAGCAGTACTTC,TRBJ2-7,NA,TRBD2,TRBV27
CASSLTGLATDTQYF,TGTGCCAGCAGCTTAACGGGACTAGCCACAGATACGCAGTATTTT,TRBJ2-3,once,TRBD2,TRBV7-3
CASSPRDRGAGANVLTF,TGTGCCAGCAGTCCGCGGGACAGGGGGGCTGGGGCCAACGTCCTGACTTTC,TRBJ2-6,NA,TRBD1,TRBV27
CASSSGGVGQPQHF,TGTGCCAGCAGCTCCGGGGGAGTGGGTCAGCCCCAGCATTTT,TRBJ1-5,NA,NA,TRBV9
CASSQSGLYNEQFF,TGTGCCAGCAGCCAGAGCGGGCTCTACAATGAGCAGTTCTTC,TRBJ2-1,NA,NA,TRBV11-2
CASSGTGRELFF,TGTGCCAGCAGTGGTACCGGGCGGGAGCTGTTTTTT,TRBJ2-2,NA,NA,TRBV2
CAAGVAGAGANVLTF,TGTGCCGCCGGGGTTGCAGGGGCCGGGGCCAACGTCCTGACTTTC,TRBJ2-6,NA,NA,TRBV30
CASSSSNTGGGNTIYF,TGTGCCAGCAGCTCTTCTAACACCGGAGGCGGAAACACCATATATTTT,TRBJ1-3,NA,NA,TRBV7-2
CASRAAETSGALHF,TGTGCCAGCAGAGCTGCCGAGACTTCAGGGGCCCTCCACTTT,TRBJ1-6,few,NA,TRBV6-1
CASSAPSTGGRGNQPQHF,TGTGCCAGCAGTGCCCCTTCGACAGGGGGCAGGGGCAATCAGCCCCAGCATTTT,TRBJ1-5,NA,TRBD1,TRBV2
CASSFRGGRIYEQYF,TGTGCCAGCAGCTTTCGGGGCGGGAGGATATACGAGCAGTACTTC,TRBJ2-7,NA,TRBD2,TRBV7-2
CATSRDIYEQYF,TGTGCCACCAGCCGGGACATTTACGAGCAGTACTTC,TRBJ2-7,NA,NA,TRBV15
CASSQDRTVLSYEQYF,TGCGCCAGCAGCCAAGATCGCACAGTTTTATCCTACGAGCAGTACTTC,TRBJ2-7,once,NA,TRBV4-1
CASSLSGTAHSPLHF,TGTGCCAGCAGCTTATCCGGGACAGCCCATTCACCCCTCCACTTT,TRBJ1-6,NA,TRBD1,TRBV9
CAWSVIGVETQYF,TGTGCCTGGAGTGTAATTGGCGTAGAGACCCAGTACTTC,TRBJ2-5,NA,NA,TRBV30
CASSTPGQGYTEAFF,TGTGCCAGTAGTACACCGGGACAGGGGTACACTGAAGCTTTCTTT,TRBJ1-1,NA,TRBD1,TRBV19
CASSEVAGPSGNTIYF,TGTGCCAGCAGCGAGGTGGCAGGGCCCTCTGGAAACACCATATATTTT,TRBJ1-3,few,NA,TRBV21-1
CAISQPGQGAQYF,TGTGCCATCAGCCAGCCGGGACAGGGGGCCCAGTACTTC,TRBJ2-5,NA,TRBD1,TRBV10-3
CASSLGGGYGYTF,TGCGCCAGCAGCTTGGGAGGTGGCTATGGCTACACCTTC,TRBJ1-2,once,NA,TRBV5-1
CASTPHSVNTEAFF,TGTGCCAGCACCCCCCATAGCGTGAACACTGAAGCTTTCTTT,TRBJ1-1,NA,NA,TRBV6-5
CASATDSNYGYTF,TGTGCCAGCGCGACAGACTCTAACTATGGCTACACCTTC,TRBJ1-2,once,NA,TRBV6-1
CASSYPPRAGGPAWFF,TGTGCCAGCAGTTACCCCCCTCGAGCGGGGGGGCCCGCTTGGTTCTTC,TRBJ2-1,NA,TRBD2,TRBV6-5
CASSQTRIETQYF,TGTGCCAGCAGTCAGACCAGAATAGAGACCCAGTACTTC,TRBJ2-5,NA,NA,TRBV6-1
CASSLESGGANVLTF,TGTGCCAGCAGCTTGGAGTCTGGTGGGGCCAACGTCCTGACTTTC,TRBJ2-6,NA,NA,TRBV5-4
CASSVRINAYEQYF,TGTGCCAGCAGTGTCCGGATCAACGCCTACGAGCAGTACTTC,TRBJ2-7,NA,NA,TRBV6-1
CSVAGGTREFAGYEQYF,TGCAGCGTTGCGGGGGGGACTCGGGAATTCGCTGGCTACGAGCAGTACTTC,TRBJ2-7,NA,TRBD2,TRBV29-1
CASSPSGSIYNEQFF,TGTGCCAGCAGCCCTAGCGGGAGCATCTACAATGAGCAGTTCTTC,TRBJ2-1,NA,TRBD2,TRBV7-7
CASSQLERGTYNEQFF,TGTGCCAGCAGCCAACTCGAGCGGGGTACCTACAATGAGCAGTTCTTC,TRBJ2-1,NA,TRBD2,TRBV11-2
CASSDSDGYTF,TGTGCCAGCAGTGACAGCGATGGCTACACCTTC,TRBJ1-2,NA,NA,TRBV6-1
CASSIVGTGSEKLFF,TGTGCCAGTAGTATAGTCGGGACAGGGTCGGAAAAACTGTTTTTT,TRBJ1-4,NA,TRBD1,TRBV19
CATQIGGGTGAYEQYF,TGTGCCACCCAGATTGGGGGGGGGACAGGGGCCTACGAGCAGTACTTC,TRBJ2-7,NA,TRBD1,TRBV7-2
CASGLVRGGQLYEQYF,TGTGCTAGTGGTTTGGTACGGGGGGGCCAACTATACGAGCAGTACTTC,TRBJ2-7,NA,TRBD2,TRBV12-5
CASSSSLARNIQYF,TGTGCCAGCAGCTCGTCTCTAGCGAGGAACATTCAGTACTTC,TRBJ2-4,NA,NA,TRBV11-2
CASSPRPPRGGDQPQHF,TGTGCCAGCTCACCACGTCCGCCCCGGGGTGGGGATCAGCCCCAGCATTTT,TRBJ1-5,NA,NA,TRBV18
CASSLDRGRRTGELFF,TGTGCCAGCAGCCTAGACAGGGGGCGAAGAACCGGGGAGCTGTTTTTT,TRBJ2-2,once,TRBD1,TRBV7-6
CASSQKWDPYGNTIYF,TGCGCCAGCAGCCAAAAATGGGACCCTTACGGAAACACCATATATTTT,TRBJ1-3,NA,NA,TRBV4-3